The present T cell receptor (beta chain) was sequenced within a study of cytomegalovirus exposure and HLA in healthy donors. In the case of this clone: The antigen is unknown. At the DNA level, this CDR3 is encoded by other sequences in the same sample as well.

Study-level points and caveats: TCR beta V segments were, for the most part, productive about 87% or about 30% of the time in an earlier analysis.

Participants comprised healthy donors of bone marrow. Sampled while nominally healthy, donors likely had unrecorded immune exposures. 13 Jbeta primers and 60 Vbeta primers were used for the PCR. Repertoires were generated with immunoSEQ multiplex PCR, while TCRdb's copy carries only in-frame clones and drops some. The sample records 170,000 or so clones, 77% being singletons. The sequence came from a woman in her fifties or sixties in good health and CMV-seropositive. The material sequenced was PBMCs.

The CDR3 coding sequence is TGTGCCAGCAGAGCACCTAGCAATCAGCCCCAGCATTTT. Residues: CASRAPSNQPQHF. The gene calls are TRBV28 and TRBJ1-5, with no clear D. Per germline, CDR1 MDHEN and CDR2 SYDVKM. CDR3 length equals 13 residues. Trimming left V 6 bases short and J 0 bases short, with 6 bases between.